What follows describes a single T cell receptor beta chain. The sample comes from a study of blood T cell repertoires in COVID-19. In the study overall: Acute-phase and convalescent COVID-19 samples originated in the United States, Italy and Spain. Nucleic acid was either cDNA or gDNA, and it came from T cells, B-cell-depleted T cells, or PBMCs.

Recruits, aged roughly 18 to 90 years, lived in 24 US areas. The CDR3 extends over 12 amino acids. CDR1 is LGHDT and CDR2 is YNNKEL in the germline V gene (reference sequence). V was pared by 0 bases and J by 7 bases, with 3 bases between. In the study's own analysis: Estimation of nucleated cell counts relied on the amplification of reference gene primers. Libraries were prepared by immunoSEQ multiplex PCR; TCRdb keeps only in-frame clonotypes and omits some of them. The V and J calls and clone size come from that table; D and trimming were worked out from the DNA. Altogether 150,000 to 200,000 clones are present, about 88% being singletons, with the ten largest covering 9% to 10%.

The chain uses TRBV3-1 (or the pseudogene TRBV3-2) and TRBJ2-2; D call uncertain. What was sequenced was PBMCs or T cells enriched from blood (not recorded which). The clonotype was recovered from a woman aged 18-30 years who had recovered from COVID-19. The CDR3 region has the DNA TGTGCCAGCAGCCAAGATCACGGGGAGCTGTTTTTT. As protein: CASSQDHGELFF.